A selection of T cell receptor beta chains follows, all from one sample in a study of T cell changes during pregnancy in multiple sclerosis. Repertoires were generated with immunoSEQ multiplex PCR, while TCRdb's copy carries only in-frame clones and drops some. The profile shows tens of thousands of clones, 92% of them singletons. Material: peripheral blood, obtained in the third trimester of pregnancy. The receptors shown here come from a female donor in good health, enrolled as a control in a pregnancy study. Both conserved end residues are part of each CDR3. A D gene is named only where the DNA matches it firmly. Clone size appears in some rows only: once, few, many, or a class for an expanded clone.

CDR3 protein	CDR3 DNA	clone size	D gene	V gene	J gene
CASRTISGAKSYEQYF	TGTGCCAGCAGGACCATTAGCGGGGCTAAGTCCTACGAGCAGTACTTC	-	TRBD2	TRBV27	TRBJ2-7
CASSKTETPRTDTQYF	TGTGCCAGCAGCAAGACAGAGACTCCCCGCACAGATACGCAGTATTTT	-	-	TRBV5-5	TRBJ2-3
CASREGRVGQPQHF	TGTGCCAGCAGGGAGGGCAGGGTTGGACAGCCCCAGCATTTT	-	-	TRBV2	TRBJ1-5
CASSVDRVNSPLHF	TGTGCCAGCAGTGTGGACAGGGTGAATTCACCCCTCCACTTT	-	TRBD1	TRBV6-1	TRBJ1-6
CASSDRVRDVGYTF	TGTGCCAGCAGCGACCGGGTCAGAGACGTTGGCTACACCTTC	-	-	TRBV2	TRBJ1-2
CASSLGWGGAYEQYF	TGTGCCAGCAGCTTAGGTTGGGGAGGTGCCTACGAGCAGTACTTC	once	-	TRBV7-8	TRBJ2-7
CASSKTGNYGYTF	TGTGCCAGTAGTAAGACAGGGAATTATGGCTACACCTTC	-	TRBD1	TRBV19	TRBJ1-2
CASSSGGNTEAFF	TGTGCCAGCAGTTCGGGGGGGAACACTGAAGCTTTCTTT	-	-	TRBV28	TRBJ1-1
CSVEPANTGELFF	TGCAGCGTTGAGCCGGCGAACACCGGGGAGCTGTTTTTT	-	-	TRBV29-1	TRBJ2-2
CASSEAGKQTNTGELFF	TGTGCCAGCAGTGAAGCTGGCAAACAAACAAACACCGGGGAGCTGTTTTTT	-	-	TRBV6-1	TRBJ2-2
CASSQLLRNRQGPGYTQYF	TGCGCCAGCAGCCAACTTCTGCGGAATAGGCAGGGGCCTGGGTATACGCAGTATTTT	-	-	TRBV4-1	TRBJ2-3
CASSIGGQGNEQYF	TGTGCCAGTAGTATTGGCGGACAGGGTAACGAGCAGTACTTC	-	TRBD1	TRBV19	TRBJ2-7
CASLKQVEAFF	TGTGCCAGCCTAAAGCAAGTTGAAGCTTTCTTT	-	-	TRBV27	TRBJ1-1
CASSEGRSYNEQFF	TGCGCCAGCAGTGAGGGTCGGTCCTACAATGAGCAGTTCTTC	-	-	TRBV10-2	TRBJ2-1
CASSARTGTYEQYF	TGTGCCAGCAGCGCGCGGACAGGAACCTACGAGCAGTACTTC	once	TRBD1	TRBV9	TRBJ2-7
CASSFRGMNTEAFF	TGTGCCAGCAGCTTTAGGGGGATGAACACTGAAGCTTTCTTT	-	-	TRBV5-4	TRBJ1-1
CASGGLARTDEQYF	TGTGCCAGCGGGGGACTAGCGAGGACCGACGAGCAGTACTTC	-	TRBD2	TRBV28	TRBJ2-7
CASSLGTSAYYNEQFF	TGTGCCAGCAGCTTGGGGACTAGCGCGTACTACAATGAGCAGTTCTTC	-	TRBD2	TRBV5-6	TRBJ2-1
CASSLAQGSGSTDTQYF	TGTGCCAGCAGCTTAGCGCAGGGTAGCGGGAGCACAGATACGCAGTATTTT	-	TRBD2	TRBV7-9	TRBJ2-3
CASSLVVTTGRVYEQYF	TGCGCCAGCAGCTTGGTCGTGACGACAGGGAGAGTCTACGAGCAGTACTTC	-	TRBD1	TRBV5-1	TRBJ2-7
CASYRQNEQFF	TGTGCCAGTTACAGGCAAAATGAGCAGTTCTTC	-	-	TRBV28	TRBJ2-1
CAWIDRGTNEKLFF	TGTGCCTGGATCGACAGGGGAACTAATGAAAAACTGTTTTTT	-	TRBD1	TRBV30	TRBJ1-4
CASSLDRGGTEAFF	TGCGCCAGCAGCTTAGACAGGGGTGGAACTGAAGCTTTCTTT	few	TRBD1	TRBV5-1	TRBJ1-1
CASSYGQGRTGNTIYF	TGTGCCAGCAGCTACGGACAGGGGAGAACTGGAAACACCATATATTTT	-	TRBD1	TRBV11-2	TRBJ1-3
CASSRGQVNTEAFF	TGTGCCAGCAGTCGGGGACAAGTCAACACTGAAGCTTTCTTT	-	-	TRBV5-4	TRBJ1-1
CASRTPSGGAYNEQFF	TGTGCCAGCAGAACCCCTAGCGGGGGGGCCTACAATGAGCAGTTCTTC	once	TRBD2	TRBV28	TRBJ2-1
CSVGGLGEKLFF	TGCAGCGTTGGGGGGCTTGGTGAAAAACTGTTTTTT	-	-	TRBV29-1	TRBJ1-4
CASIDGQGAYGYTF	TGTGCCAGCATCGACGGACAGGGGGCATATGGCTACACCTTC	-	TRBD1	TRBV6-6	TRBJ1-2
CASSSGRATDTQYF	TGTGCCAGCAGTAGCGGGAGGGCCACAGATACGCAGTATTTT	-	TRBD2	TRBV6-5	TRBJ2-3
CASREATGGTYEQYF	TGTGCCAGCAGGGAGGCGACAGGGGGTACCTACGAGCAGTACTTC	-	TRBD1	TRBV6-1	TRBJ2-7
CASSGESGGPYEQYF	TGTGCCAGCAGTGGGGAGTCGGGGGGGCCCTACGAGCAGTACTTC	-	TRBD2	TRBV6-9	TRBJ2-7
CASRQGYEQYF	TGTGCCAGCCGCCAGGGCTACGAGCAGTACTTC	-	-	TRBV2	TRBJ2-7
CASSEASGGVYEQYF	TGTGCCAGCAGTGAAGCTAGCGGGGGGGTCTACGAGCAGTACTTC	-	TRBD2	TRBV6-1	TRBJ2-7
CASSVGQGSSYNEQFF	TGTGCCAGCAGCGTAGGTCAGGGGAGCTCCTACAATGAGCAGTTCTTC	-	-	TRBV9	TRBJ2-1
CAWSVLGPGYEQYF	TGTGCCTGGAGTGTATTGGGCCCAGGGTACGAGCAGTACTTC	once	-	TRBV30	TRBJ2-7
CASSPLAGDHGTQYF	TGTGCCAGCAGTCCCCTAGCGGGGGACCACGGGACGCAGTATTTT	few	TRBD2	TRBV6-4	TRBJ2-3
CASSHVGQGNSPLHF	TGTGCCAGCAGTCACGTAGGACAGGGGAATTCACCCCTCCACTTT	-	TRBD1	TRBV25-1	TRBJ1-6
CASSTSQGSYEQYF	TGTGCCAGCAGCACCTCCCAGGGTTCCTACGAGCAGTACTTC	-	-	TRBV7-2	TRBJ2-7
CSVGIAGRGEQFF	TGCAGCGTTGGGATAGCGGGGAGGGGTGAGCAGTTCTTC	-	TRBD2	TRBV29-1	TRBJ2-1
CASSQTTVTPSYNSPLHF	TGCGCCAGCAGTCAAACGACAGTGACCCCCTCCTATAATTCACCCCTCCACTTT	-	-	TRBV23-1	TRBJ1-6
CASSPPGIGTDTQYF	TGCGCCAGCAGCCCGCCGGGGATAGGTACAGATACGCAGTATTTT	-	-	TRBV4-1	TRBJ2-3
CASTSPGMQETQYF	TGTGCCAGCACCTCCCCGGGGATGCAAGAGACCCAGTACTTC	-	-	TRBV28	TRBJ2-5
CASSQRGGYNEQFF	TGTGCCAGCAGCCAGCGGGGGGGCTACAATGAGCAGTTCTTC	-	TRBD2	TRBV5-4	TRBJ2-1
CASSPTGGFQPQHF	TGCGCCAGCAGTCCAACAGGGGGCTTTCAGCCCCAGCATTTT	-	TRBD1	TRBV4-1	TRBJ1-5
CASSLGGTNIQYF	TGTGCCAGCAGTTTAGGGGGGACCAACATTCAGTACTTC	-	-	TRBV28	TRBJ2-4
CASSQTTSGVYEQYF	TGCGCCAGCAGCCAGACTACTAGCGGGGTCTACGAGCAGTACTTC	-	TRBD2	TRBV4-1	TRBJ2-7
CASSSRTGSWTEAFF	TGTGCCAGCAGCTCACGGACAGGGAGTTGGACTGAAGCTTTCTTT	-	TRBD1	TRBV6-5	TRBJ1-1
CASSQSTSGGASAETQYF	TGCGCCAGCAGCCAGTCGACTAGCGGGGGAGCGTCTGCGGAGACCCAGTACTTC	-	TRBD2	TRBV4-1	TRBJ2-5
CASRRRGEDTQYF	TGTGCCAGCCGCCGGCGGGGGGAAGATACGCAGTATTTT	-	TRBD2	TRBV9	TRBJ2-3
CASTTSFNQPQHF	TGTGCCAGCACCACGAGCTTCAATCAGCCCCAGCATTTT	-	-	TRBV6-5	TRBJ1-5